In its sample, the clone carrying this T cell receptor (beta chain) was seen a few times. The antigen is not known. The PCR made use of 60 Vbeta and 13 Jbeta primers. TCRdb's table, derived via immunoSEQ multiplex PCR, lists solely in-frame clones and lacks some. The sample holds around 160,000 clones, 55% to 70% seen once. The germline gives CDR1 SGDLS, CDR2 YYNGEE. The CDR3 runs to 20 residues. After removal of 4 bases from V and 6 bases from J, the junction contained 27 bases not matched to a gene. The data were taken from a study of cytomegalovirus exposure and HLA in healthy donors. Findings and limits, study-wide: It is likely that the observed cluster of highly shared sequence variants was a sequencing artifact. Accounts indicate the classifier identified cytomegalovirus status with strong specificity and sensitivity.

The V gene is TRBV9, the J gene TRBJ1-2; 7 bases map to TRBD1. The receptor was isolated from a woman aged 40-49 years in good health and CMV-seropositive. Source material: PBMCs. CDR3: CASSPTLRERTGGLRDGYTF. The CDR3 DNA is TGTGCCAGCAGCCCCACCCTTAGGGAAAGGACAGGAGGTCTCCGGGATGGCTACACCTTC.